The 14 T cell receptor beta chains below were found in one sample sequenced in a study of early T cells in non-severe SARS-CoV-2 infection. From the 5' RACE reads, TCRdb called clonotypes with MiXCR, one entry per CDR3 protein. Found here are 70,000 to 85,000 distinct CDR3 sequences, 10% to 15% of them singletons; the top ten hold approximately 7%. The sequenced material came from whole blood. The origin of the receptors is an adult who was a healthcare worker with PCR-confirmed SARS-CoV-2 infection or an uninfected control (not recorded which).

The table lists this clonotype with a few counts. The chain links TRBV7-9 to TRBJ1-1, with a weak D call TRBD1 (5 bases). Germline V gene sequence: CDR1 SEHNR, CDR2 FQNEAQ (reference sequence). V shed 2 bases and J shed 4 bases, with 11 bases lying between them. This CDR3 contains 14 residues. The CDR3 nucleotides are TGTGCCAGCAGCTTACAGGGAATTAGCACTGAAGCTTTCTTT. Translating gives CASSLQGISTEAFF.

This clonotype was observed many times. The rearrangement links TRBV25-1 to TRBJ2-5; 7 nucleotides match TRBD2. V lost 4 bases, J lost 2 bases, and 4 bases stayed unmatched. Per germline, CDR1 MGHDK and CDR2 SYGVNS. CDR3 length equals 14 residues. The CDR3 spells CASSVRTSQETQYF. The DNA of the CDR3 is TGTGCCAGCAGTGTTCGGACTAGTCAAGAGACCCAGTACTTC.

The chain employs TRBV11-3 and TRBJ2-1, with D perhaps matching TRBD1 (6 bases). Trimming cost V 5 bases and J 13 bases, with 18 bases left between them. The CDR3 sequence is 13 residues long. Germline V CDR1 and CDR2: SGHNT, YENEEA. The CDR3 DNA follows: TGTGCCAGCAGCCCTCCGGGACAAGAAATTCAGTTCTTC. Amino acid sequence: CASSPPGQEIQFF.

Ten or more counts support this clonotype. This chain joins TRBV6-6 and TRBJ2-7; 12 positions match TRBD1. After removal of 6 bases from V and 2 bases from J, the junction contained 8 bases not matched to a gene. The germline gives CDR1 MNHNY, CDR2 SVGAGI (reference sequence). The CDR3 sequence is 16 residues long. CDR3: CASSVPGQGAAYEQYF. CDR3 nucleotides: TGTGCCAGCAGCGTTCCGGGACAGGGGGCCGCCTACGAGCAGTACTTC.

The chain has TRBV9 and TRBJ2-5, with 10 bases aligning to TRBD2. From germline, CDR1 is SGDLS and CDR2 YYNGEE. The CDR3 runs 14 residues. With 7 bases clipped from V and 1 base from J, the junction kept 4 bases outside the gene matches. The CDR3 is CASASGRAQETQYF. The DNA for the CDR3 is TGTGCCAGCGCAAGCGGGAGGGCCCAAGAGACCCAGTACTTC. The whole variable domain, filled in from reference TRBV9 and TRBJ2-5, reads DSGVTQTPKHLITATGQRVTLRCSPRSGDLSVYWYQQSLDQGLQFLIQYYNGEERAKGNILERFSAQQFPDLHSELNLSSLELGDSALYFCASASGRAQETQYFGPGTRLLVL.

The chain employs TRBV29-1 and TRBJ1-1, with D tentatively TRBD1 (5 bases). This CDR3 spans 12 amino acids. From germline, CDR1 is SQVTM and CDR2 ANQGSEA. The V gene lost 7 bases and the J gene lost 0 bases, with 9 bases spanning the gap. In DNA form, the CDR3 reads TGCAGCGGGGGGAAAATGAACACTGAAGCTTTCTTT. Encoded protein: CSGGKMNTEAFF.

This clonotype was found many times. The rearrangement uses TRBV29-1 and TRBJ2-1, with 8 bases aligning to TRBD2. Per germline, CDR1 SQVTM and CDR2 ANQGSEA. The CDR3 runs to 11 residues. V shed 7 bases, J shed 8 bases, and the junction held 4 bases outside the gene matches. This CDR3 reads CSAGLGDEQFF. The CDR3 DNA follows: TGCAGCGCGGGACTAGGCGATGAGCAGTTCTTC.

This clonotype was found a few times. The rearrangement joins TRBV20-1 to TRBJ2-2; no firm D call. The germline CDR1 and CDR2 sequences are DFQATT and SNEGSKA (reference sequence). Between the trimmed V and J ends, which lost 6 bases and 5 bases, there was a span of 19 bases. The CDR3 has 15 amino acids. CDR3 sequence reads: CSASRRTVPTGELFF. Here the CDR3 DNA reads TGCAGTGCGAGCCGCCGGACCGTACCAACCGGGGAGCTGTTTTTT.

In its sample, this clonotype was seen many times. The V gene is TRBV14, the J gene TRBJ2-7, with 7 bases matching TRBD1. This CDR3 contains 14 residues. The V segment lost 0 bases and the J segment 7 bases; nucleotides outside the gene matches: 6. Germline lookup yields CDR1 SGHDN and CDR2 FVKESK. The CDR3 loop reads CASSQDEKGQEQYF. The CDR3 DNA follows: TGTGCCAGCAGCCAAGATGAGAAGGGACAGGAGCAGTACTTC.

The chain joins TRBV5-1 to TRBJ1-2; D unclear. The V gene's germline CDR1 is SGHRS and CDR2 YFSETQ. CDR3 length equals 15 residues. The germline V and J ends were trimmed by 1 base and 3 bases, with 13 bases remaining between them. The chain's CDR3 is CASSLIVPAYYGYTF. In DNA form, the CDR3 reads TGCGCCAGCAGCTTGATCGTTCCGGCTTACTATGGCTACACCTTC.

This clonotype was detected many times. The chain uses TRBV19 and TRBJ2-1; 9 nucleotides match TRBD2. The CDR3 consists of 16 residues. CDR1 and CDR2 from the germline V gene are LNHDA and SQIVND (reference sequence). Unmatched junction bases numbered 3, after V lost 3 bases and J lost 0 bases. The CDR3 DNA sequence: TGTGCCAGTAGTATCCAAGCGGGGGGCTCCTACAATGAGCAGTTCTTC. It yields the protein CASSIQAGGSYNEQFF.

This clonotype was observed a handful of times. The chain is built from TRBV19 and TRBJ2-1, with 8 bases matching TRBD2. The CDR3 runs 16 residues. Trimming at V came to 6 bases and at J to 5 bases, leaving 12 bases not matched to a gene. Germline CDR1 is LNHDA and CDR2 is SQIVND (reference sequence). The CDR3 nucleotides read TGTGCCAGTAGCAAACGAATGGCGGGAGGACACAATGAGCAGTTCTTC. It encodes CASSKRMAGGHNEQFF. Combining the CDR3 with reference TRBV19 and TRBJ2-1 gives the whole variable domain DGGITQSPKYLFRKEGQNVTLSCEQNLNHDAMYWYRQDPGQGLRLIYYSQIVNDFQKGDIAEGYSVSREKKESFPLTVTSAQKNPTAFYLCASSKRMAGGHNEQFFGPGTRLTVL.

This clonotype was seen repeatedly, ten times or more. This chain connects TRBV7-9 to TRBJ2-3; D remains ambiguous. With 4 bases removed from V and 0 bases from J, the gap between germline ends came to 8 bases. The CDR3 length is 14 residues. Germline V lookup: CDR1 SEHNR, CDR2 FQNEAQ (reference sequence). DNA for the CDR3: TGTGCCAGCAGCTGGCGAGTCAGCACAGATACGCAGTATTTT. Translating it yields CASSWRVSTDTQYF.

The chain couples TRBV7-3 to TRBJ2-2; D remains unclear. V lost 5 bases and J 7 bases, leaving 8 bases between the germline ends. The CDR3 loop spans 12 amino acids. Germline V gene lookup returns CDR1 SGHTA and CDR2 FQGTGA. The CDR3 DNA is TGTGCCAGCAGCCCAGGAAGCGGGGAGCTGTTTTTT. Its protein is CASSPGSGELFF.